These T cell receptor beta chains were read from a single sample in a study of T cell responses to AZD1222 COVID-19 vaccine. TCRdb keeps only in-frame clones here, not all; method: immunoSEQ multiplex PCR. Altogether about 130,000 clones are present, over 75% being singletons, with the ten largest covering roughly 5.4%. Sequenced here: peripheral blood, sampled on day 0 of AZD1222 vaccination. The receptors stem from an adult in good health. Both conserved end residues are part of each CDR3. The order of the fields is CDR3 protein, CDR3 DNA, D gene, clone size, J gene, V gene. A D gene is named only where the DNA matches it firmly. For some rows the clone size is stated as once, few or many, or as a class when expanded; others skip it.

cdr3_aa: CASSRSDGRTQPQHF
cdr3_nt: TGTGCCAGCAGCCGGTCGGACGGCCGGACGCAGCCCCAGCATTTT
d_call: NA
clone_size: NA
j_call: TRBJ1-5
v_call: TRBV6-5

cdr3_aa: CASSYSEGRNEQFF
cdr3_nt: TGTGCCAGCAGTTACTCAGAAGGGCGGAATGAGCAGTTCTTC
d_call: NA
clone_size: NA
j_call: TRBJ2-1
v_call: TRBV6-5

cdr3_aa: CASGSGPGLAGGSEQFF
cdr3_nt: TGTGCTAGTGGTTCAGGCCCTGGACTAGCGGGGGGGAGTGAGCAGTTCTTC
d_call: TRBD2
clone_size: NA
j_call: TRBJ2-1
v_call: TRBV12-5

cdr3_aa: CASKEPDLNSPLHF
cdr3_nt: TGTGCCAGTAAGGAGCCAGACCTTAATTCACCCCTCCACTTT
d_call: NA
clone_size: NA
j_call: TRBJ1-6
v_call: TRBV19

cdr3_aa: CASSAGPLNEKLFF
cdr3_nt: TGTGCCAGCAGTGCCGGGCCCCTTAATGAAAAACTGTTTTTT
d_call: NA
clone_size: NA
j_call: TRBJ1-4
v_call: TRBV2

cdr3_aa: CASSGDRWTEAFF
cdr3_nt: TGTGCCAGCAGCGGGGACAGGTGGACTGAAGCTTTCTTT
d_call: TRBD1
clone_size: NA
j_call: TRBJ1-1
v_call: TRBV7-9

cdr3_aa: CASSQAPSSYNSPLHF
cdr3_nt: TGTGCCAGCAGCCAAGCGCCCAGCTCCTATAATTCACCCCTCCACTTT
d_call: NA
clone_size: few
j_call: TRBJ1-6
v_call: TRBV3-1/TRBV3-2

cdr3_aa: CASNQYTYSGNTIYF
cdr3_nt: TGTGCCAGCAACCAATACACCTACTCTGGAAACACCATATATTTT
d_call: NA
clone_size: NA
j_call: TRBJ1-3
v_call: TRBV2

cdr3_aa: CASSLSRGDQPQHF
cdr3_nt: TGTGCCAGCAGTTTATCGAGGGGGGATCAGCCCCAGCATTTT
d_call: NA
clone_size: NA
j_call: TRBJ1-5
v_call: TRBV27

cdr3_aa: CATSSGSGSYNEQFF
cdr3_nt: TGTGCCACCAGCTCGGGGAGCGGCTCCTACAATGAGCAGTTCTTC
d_call: NA
clone_size: NA
j_call: TRBJ2-1
v_call: TRBV15

cdr3_aa: CASSPRGANQPQHF
cdr3_nt: TGTGCCAGCAGTCCCCGGGGCGCCAATCAGCCCCAGCATTTT
d_call: NA
clone_size: NA
j_call: TRBJ1-5
v_call: TRBV6-5

cdr3_aa: CASSLATPGLVNEQFF
cdr3_nt: TGTGCCAGCAGCTTAGCCACGCCGGGACTAGTAAATGAGCAGTTCTTC
d_call: TRBD2
clone_size: NA
j_call: TRBJ2-1
v_call: TRBV5-4

cdr3_aa: CASSPRVDTGELFF
cdr3_nt: TGTGCCAGCTCACCACGGGTTGACACCGGGGAGCTGTTTTTT
d_call: NA
clone_size: once
j_call: TRBJ2-2
v_call: TRBV18

cdr3_aa: CASRPPGQGGYGYTF
cdr3_nt: TGCGCCAGCAGGCCCCCGGGACAGGGAGGCTATGGCTACACCTTC
d_call: TRBD1
clone_size: NA
j_call: TRBJ1-2
v_call: TRBV5-1

cdr3_aa: CASGLDGYTEAFF
cdr3_nt: TGTGCTAGTGGTTTGGACGGTTACACTGAAGCTTTCTTT
d_call: NA
clone_size: NA
j_call: TRBJ1-1
v_call: TRBV12-5

cdr3_aa: CAWSRSLSLGGNTDTQYF
cdr3_nt: TGTGCCTGGAGTCGGTCGTTATCCCTCGGCGGCAACACAGATACGCAGTATTTT
d_call: NA
clone_size: NA
j_call: TRBJ2-3
v_call: TRBV30

cdr3_aa: CASSQTVRGAASGNTIYF
cdr3_nt: TGCGCCAGCAGCCAGACAGTGAGGGGGGCAGCTTCTGGAAACACCATATATTTT
d_call: NA
clone_size: NA
j_call: TRBJ1-3
v_call: TRBV4-3

cdr3_aa: CASRLSAGTEAFF
cdr3_nt: TGTGCCAGCAGACTTTCGGCTGGGACTGAAGCTTTCTTT
d_call: NA
clone_size: once
j_call: TRBJ1-1
v_call: TRBV14

cdr3_aa: CASSLGGLAGAETQYF
cdr3_nt: TGCGCCAGCAGCTTGGGGGGACTAGCGGGAGCTGAGACCCAGTACTTC
d_call: TRBD2
clone_size: NA
j_call: TRBJ2-5
v_call: TRBV5-1

cdr3_aa: CASSLGSGTSPLHF
cdr3_nt: TGTGCCAGCAGCTTAGGGTCAGGTACCTCACCCCTCCACTTT
d_call: NA
clone_size: NA
j_call: TRBJ1-6
v_call: TRBV11-2

cdr3_aa: CASSQGMEVFF
cdr3_nt: TGTGCCAGCAGCCAGGGAATGGAGGTGTTTTTT
d_call: NA
clone_size: once
j_call: TRBJ2-2
v_call: TRBV3-1/TRBV3-2

cdr3_aa: CASSLGVGGTDTQYF
cdr3_nt: TGCGCCAGCAGCTTGGGGGTGGGCGGCACAGATACGCAGTATTTT
d_call: NA
clone_size: NA
j_call: TRBJ2-3
v_call: TRBV5-1

cdr3_aa: CSVVGGGGYTF
cdr3_nt: TGCAGCGTTGTAGGTGGGGGCGGCTACACCTTC
d_call: NA
clone_size: NA
j_call: TRBJ1-2
v_call: TRBV29-1

cdr3_aa: CASSLGRQGAPHF
cdr3_nt: TGTGCCAGCAGCTTAGGAAGACAGGGGGCACCGCATTTT
d_call: TRBD1
clone_size: NA
j_call: TRBJ1-5
v_call: TRBV7-2

cdr3_aa: CASSTQAGEVEQFF
cdr3_nt: TGTGCCAGCAGTACCCAGGCGGGAGAAGTTGAGCAGTTCTTC
d_call: TRBD2
clone_size: NA
j_call: TRBJ2-1
v_call: TRBV6-5

cdr3_aa: CASSRRDGTYEQYF
cdr3_nt: TGTGCCAGCAGCCGCCGGGACGGAACCTACGAGCAGTACTTC
d_call: NA
clone_size: NA
j_call: TRBJ2-7
v_call: TRBV28

cdr3_aa: CSVGGQWDEIQYF
cdr3_nt: TGCAGCGTTGGTGGACAGTGGGATGAGATTCAGTACTTC
d_call: NA
clone_size: once
j_call: TRBJ2-4
v_call: TRBV29-1

cdr3_aa: CAIRPLAGDNEQFF
cdr3_nt: TGTGCCATCAGGCCACTAGCGGGTGACAATGAGCAGTTCTTC
d_call: TRBD2
clone_size: NA
j_call: TRBJ2-1
v_call: TRBV10-3

cdr3_aa: CASSPGSGRAFGEQYF
cdr3_nt: TGTGCCAGCTCTCCAGGGAGCGGGAGGGCCTTTGGTGAGCAGTACTTC
d_call: TRBD2
clone_size: once
j_call: TRBJ2-7
v_call: TRBV18

cdr3_aa: CASSLGSGANTEAFF
cdr3_nt: TGTGCCAGCAGCTTAGGTTCAGGGGCGAACACTGAAGCTTTCTTT
d_call: NA
clone_size: NA
j_call: TRBJ1-1
v_call: TRBV7-9

cdr3_aa: CASSLMEDTEAFF
cdr3_nt: TGTGCCAGCAGTTTAATGGAGGACACTGAAGCTTTCTTT
d_call: NA
clone_size: NA
j_call: TRBJ1-1
v_call: TRBV12-3/TRBV12-4

cdr3_aa: CASSAPLAGEYNEQFF
cdr3_nt: TGTGCCAGCAGCGCCCCGCTAGCGGGGGAGTACAATGAGCAGTTCTTC
d_call: NA
clone_size: NA
j_call: TRBJ2-1
v_call: TRBV21-1

cdr3_aa: CASSQGEGWRGYTF
cdr3_nt: TGTGCCAGCAGCCAAGGCGAAGGATGGCGCGGCTACACCTTC
d_call: NA
clone_size: NA
j_call: TRBJ1-2
v_call: TRBV14

cdr3_aa: CASSESTGGHTQYF
cdr3_nt: TGCGCCAGCAGTGAGTCGACGGGAGGACATACGCAGTATTTT
d_call: TRBD2
clone_size: NA
j_call: TRBJ2-3
v_call: TRBV10-1

cdr3_aa: CASSRSYRDTGELFF
cdr3_nt: TGTGCCAGCAGCCGTTCCTACAGGGACACCGGGGAGCTGTTTTTT
d_call: NA
clone_size: NA
j_call: TRBJ2-2
v_call: TRBV3-1/TRBV3-2

cdr3_aa: CASRDRGDGTQYF
cdr3_nt: TGTGCCAGTAGAGACAGGGGGGACGGGACCCAGTACTTC
d_call: TRBD1
clone_size: NA
j_call: TRBJ2-5
v_call: TRBV19

cdr3_aa: CASSFNQGLGRSPLHF
cdr3_nt: TGTGCCAGCAGTTTCAACCAGGGGTTAGGAAGATCACCCCTCCACTTT
d_call: NA
clone_size: few
j_call: TRBJ1-6
v_call: TRBV6-2/TRBV6-3

cdr3_aa: CATSLDRGWDEKLFF
cdr3_nt: TGTGCCACCAGCCTGGACAGGGGATGGGATGAAAAACTGTTTTTT
d_call: TRBD1
clone_size: NA
j_call: TRBJ1-4
v_call: TRBV15

cdr3_aa: CASTSEGRGYEQYF
cdr3_nt: TGTGCCAGTACCTCTGAGGGGCGCGGATACGAGCAGTACTTC
d_call: NA
clone_size: NA
j_call: TRBJ2-7
v_call: TRBV28

cdr3_aa: CASSLDMETDTQYF
cdr3_nt: TGCGCCAGCAGCTTGGATATGGAGACAGATACGCAGTATTTT
d_call: NA
clone_size: NA
j_call: TRBJ2-3
v_call: TRBV5-1

cdr3_aa: CASSPRGGANEKLFF
cdr3_nt: TGTGCCAGCAGCCCCCGGGGGGGGGCTAATGAAAAACTGTTTTTT
d_call: NA
clone_size: NA
j_call: TRBJ1-4
v_call: TRBV2

cdr3_aa: CASTRDGDFYSNQPQHF
cdr3_nt: TGTGCCAGTACCCGGGATGGGGATTTTTATAGCAATCAGCCCCAGCATTTT
d_call: NA
clone_size: once
j_call: TRBJ1-5
v_call: TRBV19

cdr3_aa: CASSHSGTGNTEAFF
cdr3_nt: TGTGCCAGCTCCCACTCCGGGACAGGGAACACTGAAGCTTTCTTT
d_call: TRBD1
clone_size: NA
j_call: TRBJ1-1
v_call: TRBV18

cdr3_aa: CATSRDLGGTEAFF
cdr3_nt: TGTGCCACCAGCAGAGATCTCGGAGGCACTGAAGCTTTCTTT
d_call: NA
clone_size: few
j_call: TRBJ1-1
v_call: TRBV15

cdr3_aa: CASSFQFTPLHF
cdr3_nt: TGTGCCAGCAGTTTTCAGTTTACACCCCTCCACTTT
d_call: NA
clone_size: few
j_call: TRBJ1-6
v_call: TRBV28

cdr3_aa: CASSERGPGGYTF
cdr3_nt: TGTGCCAGCAGCGAAAGGGGACCCGGCGGCTACACCTTC
d_call: NA
clone_size: NA
j_call: TRBJ1-2
v_call: TRBV7-9

cdr3_aa: CASSEWGTPPGYGYTF
cdr3_nt: TGTGCCAGCAGTGAATGGGGAACACCTCCGGGCTATGGCTACACCTTC
d_call: NA
clone_size: NA
j_call: TRBJ1-2
v_call: TRBV6-1

cdr3_aa: CASKRTGSGNTIYF
cdr3_nt: TGTGCCAGCAAAAGGACAGGGTCTGGAAACACCATATATTTT
d_call: TRBD1
clone_size: NA
j_call: TRBJ1-3
v_call: TRBV28

cdr3_aa: CASSSGAYQPQHF
cdr3_nt: TGTGCCAGCAGTTCAGGGGCTTATCAGCCCCAGCATTTT
d_call: NA
clone_size: NA
j_call: TRBJ1-5
v_call: TRBV28

cdr3_aa: CASSWTGVSDTQYF
cdr3_nt: TGTGCCAGCAGCTGGACAGGGGTGTCAGATACGCAGTATTTT
d_call: TRBD1
clone_size: NA
j_call: TRBJ2-3
v_call: TRBV14

cdr3_aa: CASSQGQGLNTEAFF
cdr3_nt: TGTGCCAGCAGCCAGGGACAGGGACTGAACACTGAAGCTTTCTTT
d_call: TRBD1
clone_size: NA
j_call: TRBJ1-1
v_call: TRBV4-2

cdr3_aa: CAISSQNYGYTF
cdr3_nt: TGTGCCATCAGTTCTCAGAACTATGGCTACACCTTC
d_call: NA
clone_size: NA
j_call: TRBJ1-2
v_call: TRBV10-3

cdr3_aa: CASSLGGVNTGELFF
cdr3_nt: TGTGCCAGCAGCTTAGGCGGGGTGAACACCGGGGAGCTGTTTTTT
d_call: NA
clone_size: NA
j_call: TRBJ2-2
v_call: TRBV11-3

cdr3_aa: CSASHAGDYGYTF
cdr3_nt: TGCAGTGCTAGTCACGCGGGAGACTATGGCTACACCTTC
d_call: NA
clone_size: once
j_call: TRBJ1-2
v_call: TRBV20-1

cdr3_aa: CASRGDSYNSPLHF
cdr3_nt: TGTGCCAGCAGAGGCGACTCCTATAATTCACCCCTCCACTTT
d_call: NA
clone_size: NA
j_call: TRBJ1-6
v_call: TRBV2

cdr3_aa: CASRPDEQFF
cdr3_nt: TGTGCCAGCCGTCCGGATGAGCAGTTCTTC
d_call: NA
clone_size: NA
j_call: TRBJ2-1
v_call: TRBV2

cdr3_aa: CASSVRGTAGGYTF
cdr3_nt: TGTGCCAGCAGCGTCCGCGGGACAGCGGGTGGCTACACCTTC
d_call: TRBD1
clone_size: NA
j_call: TRBJ1-2
v_call: TRBV7-8